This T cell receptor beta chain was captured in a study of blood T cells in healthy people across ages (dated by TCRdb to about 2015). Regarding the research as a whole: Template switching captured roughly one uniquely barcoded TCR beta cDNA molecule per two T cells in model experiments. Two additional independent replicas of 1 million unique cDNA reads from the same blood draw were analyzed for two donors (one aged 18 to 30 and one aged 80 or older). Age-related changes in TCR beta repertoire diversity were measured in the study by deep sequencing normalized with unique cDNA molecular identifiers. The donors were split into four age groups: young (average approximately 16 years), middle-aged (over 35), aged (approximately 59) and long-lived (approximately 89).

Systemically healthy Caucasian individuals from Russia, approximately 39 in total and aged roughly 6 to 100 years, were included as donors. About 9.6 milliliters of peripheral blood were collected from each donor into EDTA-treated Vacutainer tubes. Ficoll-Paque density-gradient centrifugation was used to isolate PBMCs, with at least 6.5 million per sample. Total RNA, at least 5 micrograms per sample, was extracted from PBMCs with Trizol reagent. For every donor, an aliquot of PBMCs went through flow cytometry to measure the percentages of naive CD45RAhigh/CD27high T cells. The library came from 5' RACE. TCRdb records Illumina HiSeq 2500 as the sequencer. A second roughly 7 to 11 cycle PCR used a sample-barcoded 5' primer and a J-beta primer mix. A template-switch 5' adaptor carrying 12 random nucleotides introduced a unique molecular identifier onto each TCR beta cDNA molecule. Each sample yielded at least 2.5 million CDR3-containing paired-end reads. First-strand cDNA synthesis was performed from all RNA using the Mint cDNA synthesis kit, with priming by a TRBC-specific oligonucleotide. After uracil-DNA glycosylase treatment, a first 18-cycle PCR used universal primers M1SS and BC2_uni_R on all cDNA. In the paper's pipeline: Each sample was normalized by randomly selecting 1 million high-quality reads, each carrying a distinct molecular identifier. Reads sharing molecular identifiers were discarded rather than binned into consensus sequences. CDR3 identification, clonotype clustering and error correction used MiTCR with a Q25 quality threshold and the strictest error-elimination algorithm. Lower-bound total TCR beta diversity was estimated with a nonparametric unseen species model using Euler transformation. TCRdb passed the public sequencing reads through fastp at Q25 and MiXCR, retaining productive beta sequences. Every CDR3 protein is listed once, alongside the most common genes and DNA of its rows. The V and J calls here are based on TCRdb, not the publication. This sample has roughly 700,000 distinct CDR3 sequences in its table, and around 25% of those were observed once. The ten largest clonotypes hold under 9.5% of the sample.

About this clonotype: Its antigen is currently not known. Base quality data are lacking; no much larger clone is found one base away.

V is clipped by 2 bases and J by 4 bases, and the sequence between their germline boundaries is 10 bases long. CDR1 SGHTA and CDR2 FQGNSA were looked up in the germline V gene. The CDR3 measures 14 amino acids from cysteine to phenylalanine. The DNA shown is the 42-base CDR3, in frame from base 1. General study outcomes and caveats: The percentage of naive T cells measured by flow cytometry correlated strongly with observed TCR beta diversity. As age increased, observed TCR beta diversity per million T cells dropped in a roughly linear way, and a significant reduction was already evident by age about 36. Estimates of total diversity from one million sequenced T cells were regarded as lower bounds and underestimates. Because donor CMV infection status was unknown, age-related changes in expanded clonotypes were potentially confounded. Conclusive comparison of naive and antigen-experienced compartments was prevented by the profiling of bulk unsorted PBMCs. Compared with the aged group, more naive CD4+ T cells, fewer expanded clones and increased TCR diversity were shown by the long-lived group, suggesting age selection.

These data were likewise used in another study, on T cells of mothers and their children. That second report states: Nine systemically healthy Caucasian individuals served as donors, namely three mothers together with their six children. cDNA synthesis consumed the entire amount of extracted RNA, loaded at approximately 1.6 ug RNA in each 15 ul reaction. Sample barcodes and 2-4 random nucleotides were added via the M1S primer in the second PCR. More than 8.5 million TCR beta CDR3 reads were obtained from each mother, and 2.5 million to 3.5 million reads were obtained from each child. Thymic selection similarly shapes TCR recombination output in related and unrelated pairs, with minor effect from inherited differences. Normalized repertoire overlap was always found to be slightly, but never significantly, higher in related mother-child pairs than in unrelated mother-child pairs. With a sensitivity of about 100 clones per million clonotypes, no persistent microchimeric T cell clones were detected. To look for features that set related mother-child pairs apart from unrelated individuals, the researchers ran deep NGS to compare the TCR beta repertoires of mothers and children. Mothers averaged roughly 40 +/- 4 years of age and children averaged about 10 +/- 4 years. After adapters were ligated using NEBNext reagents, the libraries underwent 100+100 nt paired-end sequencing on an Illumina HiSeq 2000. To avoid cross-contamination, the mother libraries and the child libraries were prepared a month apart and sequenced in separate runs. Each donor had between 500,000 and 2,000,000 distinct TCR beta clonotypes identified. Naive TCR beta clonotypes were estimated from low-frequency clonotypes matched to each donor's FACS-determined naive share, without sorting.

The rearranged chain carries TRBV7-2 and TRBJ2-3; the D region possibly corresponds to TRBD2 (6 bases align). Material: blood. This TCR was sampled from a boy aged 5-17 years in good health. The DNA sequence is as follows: TGTGCCAGCAGCTTAACAGCGGGCGCAGATACGCAGTATTTT. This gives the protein CASSLTAGADTQYF.